Below, 16 T cell receptor beta chains from the same sample are listed, as sequenced in a study of T cells after yellow fever vaccination. TCRdb re-called the 5' RACE reads with MiXCR, one entry per CDR3 protein. The sample contains 300,000 to 350,000 distinct CDR3 sequences, over 3.5% of which appear only once. The material sequenced was PBMCs, taken 15 days after the yellow fever booster vaccination. The receptors derive from a man aged 18 to 35 who received the YFV17D yellow fever vaccine.

The table lists this clonotype with many counts. This rearrangement joins TRBV20-1 to TRBJ2-3; tentatively, D is TRBD1 or TRBD2 (5 bases each). The CDR3 covers 12 residues. Germline V gives CDR1 DFQATT, CDR2 SNEGSKA (reference sequence). The germline V and J ends were trimmed by 3 bases and 6 bases, with 10 bases remaining between them. The DNA for the CDR3 is TGCAGTGCTAGGGGGACGGCGGATACGCAGTATTTT. Translating it yields CSARGTADTQYF.

The sample holds many counts of this clonotype. The rearrangement links TRBV4-1 to TRBJ2-5; 12 bases fit TRBD2. Trimming took 1 base from V and 4 from J; bases not matched to a gene: 1. The CDR3 sequence is 15 residues long. The germline V gene has CDR1 MGHRA and CDR2 YSYEKL. The CDR3 DNA sequence: TGCGCCAGCAGCCAAGGACTAGCGGGGGCAGAGACCCAGTACTTC. Translation gives CASSQGLAGAETQYF.

In this sample, this clonotype turned up many times. The chain has TRBV11-1 and TRBJ2-2; 7 positions match TRBD1. The germline V gene encodes CDR1 SGHAT and CDR2 FQDESV (reference sequence). J gave up 3 bases and V 3 bases, and 1 base lay outside the gene matches. The CDR3 spans 14 residues. CDR3 region: CASSFGTDTGELFF. The CDR3 coding sequence is TGTGCCAGCAGCTTCGGGACAGACACCGGGGAGCTGTTTTTT. Combining the CDR3 with reference TRBV11-1 and TRBJ2-2 gives the whole variable domain EAEVAQSPRYKITEKSQAVAFWCDPISGHATLYWYRQILGQGPELLVQFQDESVVDDSQLPKDRFSAERLKGVDSTLKIQPAELGDSAMYLCASSFGTDTGELFFGEGSRLTVL.

A few counts support this clonotype. This chain joins TRBV6-5 and TRBJ2-7; D gene uncertain. V lost 2 bases, J lost 5 bases, and 10 bases lay in between. Germline V gene data show CDR1 as MNHEY and CDR2 as SVGAGI. CDR3 length: 13 amino acids. CDR3 nucleotide sequence: TGTGCCAGCAGTTACGACATTTCACACGAGCAGTACTTC. It is translated as CASSYDISHEQYF.

J is TRBJ2-3 and V is TRBV12-3 or TRBV12-4; 10 positions agree with TRBD2. V lost 3 bases and J lost 6; bases outside the gene matches: 6. The CDR3 runs to 15 residues. The DNA of the CDR3 is TGTGCCAGCAGTTTCAGGAGCGGGGGGGCGGATACGCAGTATTTT. It yields the protein CASSFRSGGADTQYF.

This clonotype occurred many times. The chain employs TRBV7-2 and TRBJ2-3; D is possibly TRBD1 (5 bases). The CDR3 extends over 17 amino acids. Germline CDR1 and CDR2: SGHTA and FQGNSA. Trimming took 4 bases from V and 2 from J, leaving 19 bases between them. The CDR3 DNA is TGTGCCAGCAGCTCCAATTTTGGGTACAGGTACACAGATACGCAGTATTTT. It encodes CASSSNFGYRYTDTQYF.

This clonotype was recorded many times. The rearrangement joins TRBV4-2 to TRBJ2-2, with D unresolved. Between the trimmed V and J ends, which lost 3 bases and 3 bases, there was a span of 2 bases. Looked up from germline, CDR1 is LGHNA and CDR2 is YNFKEQ. The CDR3 loop spans 12 amino acids. The CDR3 protein is CASSQDTGELFF. The CDR3 nucleotides are TGTGCCAGCAGCCAGGACACCGGGGAGCTGTTTTTT.

This clonotype was recorded a few times. This chain joins TRBV12-5 and TRBJ1-3; possibly TRBD1 for D (5 bases). Trimming cost V 5 bases and J 0 bases, with 17 bases left between them. CDR3 length: 17 residues. Germline values: CDR1 LGHNT, CDR2 FRNRAP. As DNA, the CDR3 is TGTGCTAGTGGTCCTTACGAGACAGCCAGCTCTGGAAACACCATATATTTT. Translation gives CASGPYETASSGNTIYF.

The chain employs TRBV9 and TRBJ1-1; D unclear. This CDR3 is built from 16 residues. The germline V gene has CDR1 SGDLS and CDR2 YYNGEE. Trimming took off 0 bases at V and 0 bases at J, with 12 bases between the two ends. The CDR3 protein is CASSVGGSEMNTEAFF. CDR3 coding DNA: TGTGCCAGCAGCGTAGGCGGTTCCGAAATGAACACTGAAGCTTTCTTT.

This clonotype turned up a few times. Relative to the germline gene, one junction end is altered; a read error may explain this. This sequence joins TRBV7-2 and TRBJ1-6; D unresolved. Germline V CDR1 and CDR2: SGHTA, FQGNSA. The CDR3 has 14 residues. In nucleotides, the CDR3 is TGTGCCAGCAGCCTAGCCTTGATCAATTCACCCCTCCACTTT. Its protein is CASSLALINSPLHF. Using reference TRBV7-2 and TRBJ1-6 for the parts outside the CDR3, the full variable domain is GAGVSQSPSNKVTEKGKDVELRCDPISGHTALYWYRQSLGQGLEFLIYFQGNSAPDKSGLPSDRFSAERTGGSVSTLTIQRTQQEDSAVYLCASSLALINSPLHFGNGTRLTVT.

There are many counts of this clonotype. CDR3: CASSQESSGGLSQYF. In DNA form, the CDR3 reads TGCGCCAGCAGCCAAGAATCTAGCGGGGGGCTGAGCCAGTACTTC. The rearrangement joins TRBV4-1 to TRBJ2-5, with TRBD2 matching 11 bases. Germline V gene lookup returns CDR1 MGHRA and CDR2 YSYEKL. V trimming: 0 bases; J trimming: 10 bases; junction bases outside the gene matches: 7. This CDR3 comprises 15 residues.

A few counts support this clonotype. The CDR3 here is CASSPGGKGTYNEQFF. CDR3 nucleotide sequence: TGTGCCAGCAGCCCCGGGGGGAAGGGGACCTACAATGAGCAGTTCTTC. The chain is built from TRBV25-1 and TRBJ2-1, with 7 bases fitting TRBD2. With 6 bases clipped from V and 2 bases from J, the junction kept 10 bases outside the gene matches. The CDR3 consists of 16 residues. The germline CDR1 and CDR2 sequences are MGHDK and SYGVNS.

This clonotype was recorded a few times. The V call is TRBV4-3, the J call TRBJ1-3; D unresolved. Germline V gives CDR1 LGHNA, CDR2 YSLEER. The CDR3 sequence is 14 residues long. V was pared by 0 bases and J by 4 bases, with 7 bases between. The CDR3 DNA reads as TGCGCCAGCAGCCAAGATAGCCAAGGAAACACCATATATTTT. Translating gives CASSQDSQGNTIYF.

The CDR3 region is CASSRGRGDRRSYNEQFF. As DNA, the CDR3 is TGTGCCAGCAGCCGAGGTAGAGGGGACAGGCGCTCCTACAATGAGCAGTTCTTC. The V gene is TRBV6-5, the J gene TRBJ2-1, with TRBD1 matching 8 bases. The CDR3 contains 18 residues. The ends lost 6 bases at V and 0 bases at J; junction bases unmatched: 13. Germline assignment: CDR1 MNHEY and CDR2 SVGAGI.

This clonotype was seen ten or more times. This chain connects TRBV6-6 to TRBJ2-3; a possible D gene is TRBD1 (6 bases). The length of the CDR3 is 13 residues. Germline V gene data show CDR1 as MNHNY and CDR2 as SVGAGI (reference sequence). With 0 bases removed from V and 5 bases from J, the gap between germline ends came to 6 bases. CDR3 in DNA: TGTGCCAGCAGTTACTCGACAGGAGATACGCAGTATTTT. Translation gives CASSYSTGDTQYF.

This clonotype was detected ten times or more. The chain carries TRBV12-3 or TRBV12-4 and TRBJ2-1, with D unclear. The V gene lost 2 bases and the J gene lost 3 bases, with 8 bases spanning the gap. The CDR3 consists of 14 residues. CDR3 protein: CASSLRRIYNEQFF. CDR3 nucleotide sequence: TGTGCCAGCAGTTTACGCCGGATCTACAATGAGCAGTTCTTC.